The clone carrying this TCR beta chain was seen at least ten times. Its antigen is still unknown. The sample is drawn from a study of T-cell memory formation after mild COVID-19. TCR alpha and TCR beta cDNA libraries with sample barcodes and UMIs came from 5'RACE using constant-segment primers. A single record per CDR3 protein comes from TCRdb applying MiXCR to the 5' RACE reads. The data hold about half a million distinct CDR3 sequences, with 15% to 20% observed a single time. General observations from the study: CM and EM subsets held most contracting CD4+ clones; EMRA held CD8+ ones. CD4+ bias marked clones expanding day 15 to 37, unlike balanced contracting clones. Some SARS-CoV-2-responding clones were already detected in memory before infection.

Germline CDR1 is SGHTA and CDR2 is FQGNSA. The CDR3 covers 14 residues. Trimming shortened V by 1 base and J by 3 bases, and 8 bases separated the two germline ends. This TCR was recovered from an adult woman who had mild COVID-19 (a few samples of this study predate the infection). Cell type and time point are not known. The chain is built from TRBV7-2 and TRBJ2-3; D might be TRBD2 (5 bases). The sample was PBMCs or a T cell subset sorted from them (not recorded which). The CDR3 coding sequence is TGTGCCAGCAGCTTAGGGCTAGCTACAGATACGCAGTATTTT. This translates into CASSLGLATDTQYF.